This T cell receptor beta chain was sequenced for a study of blood T cell repertoires in COVID-19 (dated by TCRdb to the early 2020s). Study-wide context: Samples covering the acute and convalescent phases of COVID-19 were provided by collaborators in the United States, Italy and Spain. The prospective study material was composed of cDNA or gDNA derived from T cells, B-cell-depleted T cells, or PBMCs. The repertoires were released in a freely available public database intended as a resource for research on the immune response to SARS-CoV-2. The dataset comprised deeply sampled blood TCRbeta repertoires from subjects exposed to, actively infected with, or recovered from COVID-19. HLA class I and class II types, where available, came from metadata supplied by the sample provider rather than from assay-based typing. Nearly every sample came with metadata listing a de-identified subject ID, COVID-19 status, age in years and sex. The samples were drawn from two sources: the first 160 participants of the ongoing ImmuneRACE study, and 1,000 to 1,500 subjects contributed by 6 global collaborators. Results and caveats for the whole study, not just this receptor: Clinical and demographic metadata were provided uncurated, with the amount varying by source and participant.

Reading from cysteine to phenylalanine, the CDR3 counts 15 amino acids. Left in the record is the CDR3 DNA by itself, 45 bases read in frame from the first base. Trimmed from V: 6 bases; trimmed from J: 7 bases; junction bases lacking a gene match: 11. In the germline V gene, CDR1 corresponds to KGHSH and CDR2 to LQKENI. A second Seattle source provided samples from volunteer blood donors who had recovered from COVID-19. The collaborating institutions used their own protocols to collect whole blood in K2EDTA tubes. For TCRbeta analysis, collaborators shipped samples in one of three forms: frozen whole blood, isolated PBMCs, or DNA extracted from either of those sample types. TCRbeta CDR3 regions were amplified from genomic DNA by means of the immunoSEQ Assay, a bias-controlled multiplex PCR. In the authors' own workflow: The number of nucleated cells in each sample was estimated by amplification of reference gene primers within the assay. To quantify the absolute abundance of each unique TCRbeta CDR3 rearrangement, sequence reads were collapsed and filtered. For each sample, productive Simpson clonality was calculated as the square root of Simpson's diversity index over productive rearrangements. TCRdb holds this immuneACCESS table with in-frame rearrangements only. Some clones are missing; in checked studies, unresolved V genes explain under half, and the rest has no known cause. V and J calls and clone size are those listed in that table; D and trimming were worked out from the DNA. The sample table contains 200,000 to 300,000 clones; only one count was recorded for about 89% of them. Of the sample, 1.6% falls within the top ten clones.

This clone is a singleton in its sample. It has no known antigen specificity. No clone much larger than this one lies a single base away; base qualities are absent. The chain is assembled from TRBV18 and TRBJ2-1, and 8 junctional nucleotides match TRBD2. This sequence originates from a woman aged 60-75 years who had recovered from COVID-19. Material: peripheral blood. The DNA sequence reads TGTGCCAGCTCCGATATCCGGGGGGGCGGTAATGAGCAGTTCTTC. This codes for CASSDIRGGGNEQFF.